This T cell receptor (beta chain) derives from a study of cytomegalovirus exposure and HLA in healthy donors. For the study at large: A preliminary data release comprised 80 million or so unique TCRs obtained from HLA-typed donors. Notes on the study in general: According to an earlier analysis, most TCR beta V segments yielded productive rearrangements about 87% or about 30% of the time. A later analysis showed TCR association rates differing by HLA locus, peaking at DRB1 and lowest at HLA-C.

With 60 Vbeta and 13 Jbeta primers, the PCR was carried out. The data were produced by immunoSEQ multiplex PCR, yet TCRdb's version contains in-frame clones alone and is incomplete. The sample includes 150,000 to 200,000 clones, about 81% of them seen just once. Donors showed nominal health when sampled, although they likely had unrecorded immune exposures. The CDR3 extends over 14 amino acids. Per germline, CDR1 SQVTM and CDR2 ANQGSEA. The V end was cut by 6 bases, the J end by 4 bases, with 16 bases between. Turning to this clone: Its target is not known.

This receptor was taken from a girl aged 2 to 9 in good health and CMV-seropositive. The chain recombines TRBV29-1 with TRBJ2-1, with D possibly matching TRBD1 (5 bases). Source material: PBMCs. The CDR3 region has the DNA TGCAGCGTCTTTACTACAGGTCGGTACAATGAGCAGTTCTTC. This sequence encodes CSVFTTGRYNEQFF.